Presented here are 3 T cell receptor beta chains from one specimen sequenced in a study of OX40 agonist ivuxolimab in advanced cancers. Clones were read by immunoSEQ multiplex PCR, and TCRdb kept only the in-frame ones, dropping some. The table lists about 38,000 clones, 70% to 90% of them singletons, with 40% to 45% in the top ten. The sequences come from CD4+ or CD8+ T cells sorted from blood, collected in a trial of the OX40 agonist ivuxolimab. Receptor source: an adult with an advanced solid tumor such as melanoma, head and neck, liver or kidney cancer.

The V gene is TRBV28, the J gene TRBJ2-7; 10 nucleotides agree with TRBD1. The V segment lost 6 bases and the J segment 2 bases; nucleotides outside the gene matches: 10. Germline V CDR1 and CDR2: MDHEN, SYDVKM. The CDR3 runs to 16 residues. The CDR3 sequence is CASRPRDRGTPYEQYF. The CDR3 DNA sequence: TGTGCCAGCAGACCCCGGGACAGGGGAACCCCCTACGAGCAGTACTTC.

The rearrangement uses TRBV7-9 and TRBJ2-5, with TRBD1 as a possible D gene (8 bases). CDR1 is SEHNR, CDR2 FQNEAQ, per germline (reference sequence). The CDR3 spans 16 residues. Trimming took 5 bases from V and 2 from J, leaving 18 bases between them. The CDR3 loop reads CASSPPQGGSQETQYF. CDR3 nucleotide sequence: TGTGCCAGCAGCCCCCCACAGGGGGGGAGTCAAGAGACCCAGTACTTC.

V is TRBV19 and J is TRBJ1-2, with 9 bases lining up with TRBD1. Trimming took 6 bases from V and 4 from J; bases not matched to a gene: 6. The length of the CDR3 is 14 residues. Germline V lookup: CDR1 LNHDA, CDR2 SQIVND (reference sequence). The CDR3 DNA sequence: TGTGCCAGTAGGTACAGGGGGCAAGGCTATGGCTACACCTTC. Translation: CASRYRGQGYGYTF.